A selection of T cell receptor beta chains follows, all from one sample in a study of CD8 T cells in Susac syndrome. In TCRdb, the immunoSEQ multiplex PCR reads were re-called with MiXCR into one record per CDR3 protein. The sample lists 100,000 to 150,000 distinct CDR3 sequences; 93% were seen once. Sequenced sample: CD8+ T cells from PBMCs. Receptor source: a human donor with multiple sclerosis. The CDR3 runs from the conserved cysteine through the conserved F or W. The D gene is left open where the match is weak. Some rows have no size entry. The others give once, few or many, or a class for an expanded clone.

J gene: TRBJ2-1
clone size: NA
D gene: NA
V gene: TRBV7-8
CDR3 DNA: TGTGCCAGCAGCTTGACTCAGGGTTCCTTGAGGGAGCAGTTCTTC
CDR3 protein: CASSLTQGSLREQFF

J gene: TRBJ2-1
clone size: NA
D gene: TRBD2
V gene: TRBV7-9
CDR3 DNA: TGTGCCAGCAGCCCGTCGGGGGGGCCCTACAATGAGCAGTTCTTC
CDR3 protein: CASSPSGGPYNEQFF

J gene: TRBJ2-5
clone size: NA
D gene: NA
V gene: TRBV5-6
CDR3 DNA: TGTGCCAGCAGCTTTTCTGGGCAGCGCGGGGAGACCCAGTACTTC
CDR3 protein: CASSFSGQRGETQYF

J gene: TRBJ2-2
clone size: once
D gene: NA
V gene: TRBV7-8
CDR3 DNA: TGTGCCAGCAGCCGGGCTTACACCGGGGAGCTGTTTTTT
CDR3 protein: CASSRAYTGELFF

J gene: TRBJ1-1
clone size: NA
D gene: TRBD1
V gene: TRBV28
CDR3 DNA: TGTGCCAGCAGTTCCCCGGGACAGACGAGAAAGGTAGCTTTCTTT
CDR3 protein: CASSSPGQTRKVAFF

J gene: TRBJ2-5
clone size: NA
D gene: NA
V gene: TRBV27
CDR3 DNA: NA
CDR3 protein: CATKVQGGFLETQYF

J gene: TRBJ1-4
clone size: NA
D gene: NA
V gene: TRBV4-1
CDR3 DNA: TGCGCCAGCAGCCAAGAAGATGAAAAACTGTTTTTT
CDR3 protein: CASSQEDEKLFF

J gene: TRBJ1-1
clone size: NA
D gene: NA
V gene: TRBV5-1
CDR3 DNA: TGCGCCAGCAGCATTGGACACCCGAGGGTGGCTGAAGCTTTCTTT
CDR3 protein: CASSIGHPRVAEAFF

J gene: TRBJ1-3
clone size: NA
D gene: NA
V gene: TRBV12-5
CDR3 DNA: TGTGCTAGTGGTATGGACCCTGGAAACACCATATATTTT
CDR3 protein: CASGMDPGNTIYF

J gene: TRBJ2-5
clone size: NA
D gene: TRBD2
V gene: TRBV6-2/TRBV6-3
CDR3 DNA: TGTGCCAGCAGCCCCTCAAGGCGGGGGGAGCCCCAGTACTTC
CDR3 protein: CASSPSRRGEPQYF

J gene: TRBJ1-1
clone size: NA
D gene: TRBD1
V gene: TRBV6-5
CDR3 DNA: TGTGCCAGCAGTCCAGGGACAGCGCCTACTGAAGCTTTCTTT
CDR3 protein: CASSPGTAPTEAFF

J gene: TRBJ1-2
clone size: once
D gene: TRBD1
V gene: TRBV7-8
CDR3 DNA: TGTGCCAGCAGCCGGGACAGGGGGTCTGGCTACACCTTC
CDR3 protein: CASSRDRGSGYTF

J gene: TRBJ1-4
clone size: NA
D gene: TRBD1
V gene: TRBV7-9
CDR3 DNA: TGTGCCAGCAGGCCGGGACAGGGCTTTGAAAAACTGTTTTTT
CDR3 protein: CASRPGQGFEKLFF

J gene: TRBJ2-1
clone size: NA
D gene: TRBD2
V gene: TRBV5-6
CDR3 DNA: TGTGCCAGCAGCTTGGGGGGCGGGAGCTCCTACAATGAGCAGTTCTTC
CDR3 protein: CASSLGGGSSYNEQFF

J gene: TRBJ1-5
clone size: NA
D gene: NA
V gene: TRBV13
CDR3 DNA: TGTGCCAGCAGCTCCTGGGGCAATCAGCCCCAGCATTTT
CDR3 protein: CASSSWGNQPQHF

J gene: TRBJ2-3
clone size: NA
D gene: NA
V gene: TRBV29-1
CDR3 DNA: TGCAGCGTTGAAGAGGTTTTAGGGGGAACTAGCACAGATACGCAGTATTTT
CDR3 protein: CSVEEVLGGTSTDTQYF

J gene: TRBJ2-5
clone size: NA
D gene: NA
V gene: TRBV15
CDR3 DNA: TGTGCCACCAGACCCTGGGGCTCGAGGGGCATGGAGACCCAGTACTTC
CDR3 protein: CATRPWGSRGMETQYF